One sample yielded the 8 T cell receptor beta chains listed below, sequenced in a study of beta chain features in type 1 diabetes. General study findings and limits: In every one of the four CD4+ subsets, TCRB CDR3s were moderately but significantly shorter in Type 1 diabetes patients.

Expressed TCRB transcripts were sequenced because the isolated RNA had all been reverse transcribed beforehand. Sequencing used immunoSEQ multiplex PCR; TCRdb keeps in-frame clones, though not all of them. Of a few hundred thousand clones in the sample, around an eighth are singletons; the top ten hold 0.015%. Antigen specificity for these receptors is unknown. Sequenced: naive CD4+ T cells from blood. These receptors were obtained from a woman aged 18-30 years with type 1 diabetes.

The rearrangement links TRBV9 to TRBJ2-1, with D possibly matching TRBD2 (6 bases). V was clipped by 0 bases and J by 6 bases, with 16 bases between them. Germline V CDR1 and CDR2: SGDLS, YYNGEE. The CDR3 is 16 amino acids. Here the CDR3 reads CASSVVGGNFRNEQFF. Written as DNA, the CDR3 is TGTGCCAGCAGCGTAGTAGGAGGGAATTTTCGCAATGAGCAGTTCTTC.

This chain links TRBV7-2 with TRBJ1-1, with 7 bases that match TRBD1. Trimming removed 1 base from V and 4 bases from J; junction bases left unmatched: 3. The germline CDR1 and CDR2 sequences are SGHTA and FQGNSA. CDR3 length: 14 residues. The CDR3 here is CASSLDRGSTEAFF. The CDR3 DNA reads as TGTGCCAGCAGCTTAGACAGGGGAAGCACTGAAGCTTTCTTT.

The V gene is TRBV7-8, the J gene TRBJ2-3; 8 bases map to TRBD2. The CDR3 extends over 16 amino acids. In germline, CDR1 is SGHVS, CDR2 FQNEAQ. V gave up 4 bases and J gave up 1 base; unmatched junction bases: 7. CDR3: CASSYLPGLGTDTQYF. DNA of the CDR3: TGTGCCAGCAGCTATCTTCCGGGACTAGGCACAGATACGCAGTATTTT.

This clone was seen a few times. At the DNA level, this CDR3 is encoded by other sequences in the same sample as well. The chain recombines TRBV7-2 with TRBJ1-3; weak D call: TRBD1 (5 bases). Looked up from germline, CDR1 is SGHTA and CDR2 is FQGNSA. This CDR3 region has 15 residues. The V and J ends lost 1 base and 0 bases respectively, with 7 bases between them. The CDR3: CASSLGGYSGNTIYF. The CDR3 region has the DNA TGTGCCAGCAGCTTAGGGGGCTACTCTGGAAACACCATATATTTT.

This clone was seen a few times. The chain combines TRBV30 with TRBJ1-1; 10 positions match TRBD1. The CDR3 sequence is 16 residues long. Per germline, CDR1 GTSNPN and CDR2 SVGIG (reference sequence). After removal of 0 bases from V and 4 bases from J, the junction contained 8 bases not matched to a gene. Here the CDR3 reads CAWSVGGGQGFTEAFF. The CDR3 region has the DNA TGTGCCTGGAGTGTAGGGGGGGGACAGGGGTTCACTGAAGCTTTCTTT. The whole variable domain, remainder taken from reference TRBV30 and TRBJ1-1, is SQTIHQWPATLVQPVGSPLSLECTVEGTSNPNLYWYRQAAGRGLQLLFYSVGIGQISSEVPQNLSASRPQDRQFILSSKKLLLSDSGFYLCAWSVGGGQGFTEAFFGQGTRLTVV.

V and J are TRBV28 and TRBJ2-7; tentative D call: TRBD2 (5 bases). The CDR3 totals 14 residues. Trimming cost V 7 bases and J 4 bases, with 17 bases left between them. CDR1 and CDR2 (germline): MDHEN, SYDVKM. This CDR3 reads CASKPASRSYEQYV. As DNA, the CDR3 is TGTGCCAGCAAGCCTGCTAGCAGGAGTTACGAGCAGTACGTC.

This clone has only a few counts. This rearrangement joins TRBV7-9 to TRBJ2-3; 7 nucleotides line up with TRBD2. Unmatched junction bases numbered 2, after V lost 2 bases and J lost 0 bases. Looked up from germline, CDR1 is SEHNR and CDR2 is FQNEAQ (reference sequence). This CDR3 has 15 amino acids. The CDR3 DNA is TGTGCCAGCAGCTTACTAGCGGATAGCACAGATACGCAGTATTTT. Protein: CASSLLADSTDTQYF.

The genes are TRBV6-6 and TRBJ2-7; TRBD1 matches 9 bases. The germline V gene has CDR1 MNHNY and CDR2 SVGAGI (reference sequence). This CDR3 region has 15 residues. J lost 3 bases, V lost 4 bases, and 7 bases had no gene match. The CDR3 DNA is TGTGCCAGCAGTTTCCCGGGACAGGGAAACTACGAGCAGTACGTC. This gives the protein CASSFPGQGNYEQYV.